What follows are 12 T cell receptor beta chains derived from one specimen sequenced in a study of T cells in Graves' hyperthyroidism and ophthalmopathy. RNA transcripts gave rise to amplified TCR beta CDR3 regions. RT-PCR in the first round (using the HTBI primer set) targeted the TCR CDR3. TCRdb reanalysed the multiplex PCR reads using MiXCR and keeps one entry per CDR3 protein. The sample holds some 770,000 distinct CDR3 sequences, approximately 16% seen once. The sequenced sample consisted of blood. The receptors were sampled from a man aged 18 to 30 with Graves' hyperthyroidism.

This clonotype appeared a few times. The CDR3 nucleotides are TGTGCCAGCACCTTACTCAGGACGACTAGCAATCAGCCCCAGCATTTT. This translates into CASTLLRTTSNQPQHF. The rearrangement joins TRBV6-1 to TRBJ1-5; no definite D call. Germline values: CDR1 MNHNS, CDR2 SASEGT. Trimming pared 7 bases from V and 0 bases from J, leaving 16 bases between. This CDR3 contains 16 residues.

The chain is built from TRBV19 and TRBJ2-7; D perhaps matches TRBD2 (5 bases). This CDR3 is built from 16 residues. CDR1 LNHDA and CDR2 SQIVND come from the germline V gene (reference sequence). Trimming pared 2 bases from V and 2 bases from J, leaving 16 bases between. CDR3 residues: CASSIRGNLPPYEQYF. The CDR3 DNA reads as TGTGCCAGTAGTATAAGAGGGAACCTACCCCCCTACGAGCAGTACTTC.

This clonotype was observed many times. The chain has TRBV10-3 and TRBJ1-5; 9 bases fit TRBD1. The CDR3 is made up of 14 amino acids. CDR1 is ENHRY, CDR2 SYGVKD, per germline. The J segment lost 8 bases and the V segment lost 2 bases, leaving 4 bases of the junction unmatched. CDR3 sequence reads: CAISEGQGYEPQHF. DNA for the CDR3: TGTGCCATCAGTGAGGGACAGGGGTATGAGCCCCAGCATTTT.

The chain joins TRBV14 to TRBJ2-5; TRBD1 is a possible D gene (6 bases). This CDR3 region has 15 residues. CDR1 and CDR2 from the germline V gene are SGHDN and FVKESK. Trimming took 3 bases from V and 1 from J, leaving 12 bases between them. The CDR3 protein is CASSHTRDTQETQYF. As DNA, the CDR3 is TGTGCCAGCAGCCATACCCGGGACACCCAAGAGACCCAGTACTTC.

This clonotype has a count of ten or more. The chain combines TRBV7-2 with TRBJ2-7, with TRBD2 matching over 7 bases. The V gene's germline CDR1 is SGHTA and CDR2 FQGNSA. With 5 bases clipped from V and 6 bases from J, the junction kept 7 bases outside the gene matches. This CDR3 region has 13 residues. The chain's CDR3 is CASSRLGRAEQYF. In DNA, the CDR3 is TGTGCCAGCAGCCGCTTGGGGAGGGCCGAGCAGTACTTC. Variable domain in full (rest from reference TRBV7-2 and TRBJ2-7): GAGVSQSPSNKVTEKGKDVELRCDPISGHTALYWYRQSLGQGLEFLIYFQGNSAPDKSGLPSDRFSAERTGGSVSTLTIQRTQQEDSAVYLCASSRLGRAEQYFGPGTRLTVT.

This clonotype occurred many times. The chain combines TRBV11-2 with TRBJ2-1; D is ambiguous. The V gene lost 5 bases and the J gene lost 7 bases, with 9 bases spanning the gap. The CDR3 runs to 12 residues. Looked up from germline, CDR1 is SGHAT and CDR2 is FQNNGV. DNA of the CDR3: TGTGCCAGCAGCACCCGCAAAAATGAGCAGTTCTTC. Translation: CASSTRKNEQFF.

At least ten counts were recorded for this clonotype. This sequence joins TRBV7-9 and TRBJ2-3, with D possibly matching TRBD2 (5 bases). CDR3 length: 18 amino acids. Germline V gene sequence: CDR1 SEHNR, CDR2 FQNEAQ (reference sequence). Trimming left V 5 bases short and J 5 bases short, with 26 bases between. Here the CDR3 DNA reads TGTGCCAGCAGCCAAACCCCGGGAAACACCCCTTGGGTAGATACGCAGTATTTT. This translates into CASSQTPGNTPWVDTQYF.

This chain joins TRBV5-1 and TRBJ2-3; D might be TRBD2 (5 bases). The CDR3 covers 15 residues. Germline-derived CDR1 and CDR2 are SGHRS and YFSETQ. The ends were cut back, 5 bases at V and 0 bases at J, with 13 bases in the middle. The CDR3 is CASRASSSSTDTQYF. In nucleotides, the CDR3 is TGCGCCAGCAGGGCTAGCAGCTCTAGCACAGATACGCAGTATTTT.

The rearrangement joins TRBV5-8 to TRBJ1-4; no clear D. The CDR3 length is 15 residues. V lost 4 bases and J lost 6, with 16 bases in between. Germline CDR1 is SGHTS and CDR2 is YDEGEE. The CDR3 DNA follows: TGTGCCAGCAGCGGCCCCGGGGTTGAGGATGAAAAACTGTTTTTT. Protein product: CASSGPGVEDEKLFF. The whole variable domain, remainder taken from reference TRBV5-8 and TRBJ1-4, is EAGVTQSPTHLIKTRGQQATLRCSPISGHTSVYWYQQALGLGLQFLLWYDEGEERNRGNFPPRFSGRQFPNYSSELNVNALELEDSALYLCASSGPGVEDEKLFFGSGTQLSVL.

This clonotype was recorded at least ten times. The chain has TRBV12-5 and TRBJ2-3; D gene unclear. The CDR3 contains 13 residues. V dropped 4 bases and J dropped 4 bases, with 9 bases sitting between them. Germline V gene data show CDR1 as LGHNT and CDR2 as FRNRAP. The CDR3 DNA follows: TGTGCTAGTGGTTCAAGTGGCGCAGATACGCAGTATTTT. Its translation is CASGSSGADTQYF.

This chain joins TRBV12-3 or TRBV12-4 and TRBJ2-2; 8 positions match TRBD2. V lost 6 bases and J lost 5; bases outside the gene matches: 8. This CDR3 region has 15 residues. The CDR3 loop reads CASRIPGLVTGELFF. The CDR3 DNA reads as TGTGCCAGCAGGATACCGGGACTAGTTACCGGGGAGCTGTTTTTT.

The chain couples TRBV20-1 to TRBJ1-4; 7 bases align to TRBD1. V lost 6 bases to trimming and J lost 0 bases; unmatched junction nucleotides: 7. CDR3 size: 15 residues. Germline CDR1 and CDR2: DFQATT and SNEGSKA (reference sequence). Here the CDR3 reads CSASGQESTNEKLFF. For the CDR3, the DNA is TGCAGTGCAAGCGGACAGGAGTCAACTAATGAAAAACTGTTTTTT.